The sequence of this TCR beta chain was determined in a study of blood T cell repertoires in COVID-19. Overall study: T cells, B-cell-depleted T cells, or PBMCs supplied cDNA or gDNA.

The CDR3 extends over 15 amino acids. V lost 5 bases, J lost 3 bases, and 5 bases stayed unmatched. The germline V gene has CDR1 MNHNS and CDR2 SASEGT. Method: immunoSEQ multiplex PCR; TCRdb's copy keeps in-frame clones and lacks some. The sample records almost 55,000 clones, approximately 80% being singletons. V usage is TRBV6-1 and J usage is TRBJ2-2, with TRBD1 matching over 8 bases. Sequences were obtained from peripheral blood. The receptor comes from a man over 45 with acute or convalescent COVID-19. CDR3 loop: CASSQTGVDTGELFF. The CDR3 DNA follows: TGTGCCAGCAGTCAGACAGGGGTGGACACCGGGGAGCTGTTTTTT.